The rows below give T cell receptor beta chains drawn from one sample of a study of blood T cells in healthy people across ages. MiXCR, applied by TCRdb to the 5' RACE reads, yields one record per CDR3 protein. Here the sample spans about 680,000 distinct CDR3 sequences, approximately 50% being singletons. The sequenced sample consisted of blood. The receptors here all came from a woman between 55 and 75 years old in good health. CDR3s include the opening cysteine and the closing phenylalanine or tryptophan. Fields, in order: J gene, clone size, D gene, V gene, CDR3 DNA, CDR3 protein. D genes are given only for firm matches. Clone sizes are given selectively: once, few, many, or a class where the clone is expanded.

TRBJ2-7 | . | . | TRBV18 | TGTGCCAGCTCACCACCGTACGGAGCCTACGAGCAGTACTTC | CASSPPYGAYEQYF
TRBJ1-4 | . | . | TRBV3-1 | TGTGCCAGCAGCTATCAGACTTCGGTGGGAAGTGAAAAACTGTTTTTT | CASSYQTSVGSEKLFF
TRBJ2-3 | few | . | TRBV10-3 | TGTGCCATCAGGGAGAGGGCAATCACAGATACGCAGTATTTT | CAIRERAITDTQYF
TRBJ1-4 | . | . | TRBV7-7 | TGTGCTAGCAGTAATCAGGGATGGGGTGAAAAACTGTTTTTT | CASSNQGWGEKLFF
TRBJ2-2 | . | . | TRBV7-2 | TGTGCCAGCAGCTTACCACACACCGGGGAGCTGTTTTTT | CASSLPHTGELFF
TRBJ2-7 | . | . | TRBV13 | TGTGCCAGCAGCTTAAGCCTGGCCCCCTACGAGCAGTACTTC | CASSLSLAPYEQYF
TRBJ1-5 | once | TRBD1 | TRBV10-3 | TGTGCCATCAGCGGGACAGGGGTTAATCAGCCCCAGCATTTT | CAISGTGVNQPQHF
TRBJ2-1 | . | TRBD2 | TRBV7-2 | TGTGCCAGCAACTTATCGACTAGCGGGAGTATACGCTACAATGAGCAGTTCTTC | CASNLSTSGSIRYNEQFF
TRBJ2-7 | . | TRBD2 | TRBV11-3 | TGTGCCAGCAGCTTAGGGTCCGGGACTAGCCTGAACGAGCAGTACTTC | CASSLGSGTSLNEQYF
TRBJ1-2 | . | . | TRBV20-1 | TGCAGTGCTAAAATGAGTAGGGGGGTATCTGACGGCTACACCTTC | CSAKMSRGVSDGYTF
TRBJ2-5 | . | . | TRBV2 | TGTGCCAGCGCCAGGGACCCTAGGGGATACCAAGAGACCCAGTACTTC | CASARDPRGYQETQYF
TRBJ2-7 | few | . | TRBV3-1 | TGTGCCAGCAGCTACGTAGCCGGCTCCTACGAGCAGTACTTC | CASSYVAGSYEQYF
TRBJ2-1 | once | . | TRBV6-2/TRBV6-3 | TGTGTCACAGGGACTCATAACAATGAGCAGTTCTTC | CVTGTHNNEQFF
TRBJ2-3 | many | . | TRBV7-9 | TGTGCCAGCAGCTTAAGTCTAGCCGCAGATACGCAGTATTTT | CASSLSLAADTQYF
TRBJ2-1 | few | . | TRBV5-1 | TGCGCCAGCAGCTTCACGGTAGAGCAGTTCTTC | CASSFTVEQFF
TRBJ2-7 | . | TRBD1 | TRBV27 | TGTGCCAGCAGTTTACGCGGGACAGGGGTTAACGAGCAGTACTTC | CASSLRGTGVNEQYF
TRBJ2-7 | . | . | TRBV7-2 | TGTGCCAGCAGCGAACTAGCTCTGTCCTACGAGCAGTACTTC | CASSELALSYEQYF
TRBJ2-5 | . | TRBD2 | TRBV7-8 | TGTGCCAGCAGCCCCCAGGGAGGGACCGACTACAATGAGCAGTACTTC | CASSPQGGTDYNEQYF
TRBJ2-5 | . | . | TRBV4-2 | TGTGCCAGCAGCCAAGTCGGGAGTGAGCGGACCCAGTACTTC | CASSQVGSERTQYF
TRBJ2-5 | few | . | TRBV28 | TGTGCCAGCAGTGCTGGGTTGGGGGAGGATAGGCAAGAGACCCAGTACTTC | CASSAGLGEDRQETQYF
TRBJ2-1 | . | TRBD2 | TRBV28 | TGTGCCAGCAGTTTCAGGACTAGCGGGTACAATGAGCAGTTCTTC | CASSFRTSGYNEQFF
TRBJ2-3 | . | . | TRBV20-1 | TGCAGTGCTAGGCAGGGCATATCGGGCTTTACGCAGTATTTT | CSARQGISGFTQYF
TRBJ2-1 | few | TRBD1 | TRBV20-1 | TGCAGTGCTCGGTGGACAGGGCGGACTGAGCAGTTCTTC | CSARWTGRTEQFF
TRBJ2-3 | . | TRBD2 | TRBV10-3 | TGTGCCATCAGTGAGTCCGGCGGGGGGACTAGCGGGAGTCGGGATACGCAGTATTTT | CAISESGGGTSGSRDTQYF
TRBJ1-2 | few | . | TRBV9 | TGTGCCAGCAGGGCAGGGTCCAACTATGGCTACACCTTC | CASRAGSNYGYTF
TRBJ2-3 | . | TRBD2 | TRBV28 | TGTGCCAGCAGTTTATATAGCGGGAGAACGTATACGCAGTATTTT | CASSLYSGRTYTQYF
TRBJ1-5 | . | . | TRBV27 | TGTGCCAGCAGTTCCGGGACTCCGGTTAATCAGCCCCAGCATTTT | CASSSGTPVNQPQHF
TRBJ2-5 | . | . | TRBV29-1 | TGCAGCGTTGAAGAAGGGCCTAGCGACTTTTACCAAGAGACCCAGTACTTC | CSVEEGPSDFYQETQYF
TRBJ1-3 | few | TRBD1 | TRBV11-2 | TGTGCCAGCAGCCCCGACAGGGGTCTCGGAAACACCATATATTTT | CASSPDRGLGNTIYF
TRBJ2-7 | . | . | TRBV27 | TGTGCCAGCAGTTTTGGGCCCAGCTCCTACAATGAGCAGTACTTC | CASSFGPSSYNEQYF
TRBJ2-3 | . | . | TRBV20-1 | TGCAGTGCTAGAGATCTAAACGCGGTAGCGGATACGCAGTATTTT | CSARDLNAVADTQYF
TRBJ2-3 | . | TRBD2 | TRBV27 | TGTGCCAGCAGTTTCCTAGCGGGAGGGGGGACAGATACGCAGTATTTT | CASSFLAGGGTDTQYF
TRBJ2-5 | many | . | TRBV7-9 | TGTGCCAGCAGCTTAGGCGGGACCCCGAGGCGGCAAGAGACCCAGTACTTC | CASSLGGTPRRQETQYF
TRBJ1-1 | . | . | TRBV9 | TGTGCCAGCAGCGTAGTTCAGGGAGCTGAAGCTTTCTTT | CASSVVQGAEAFF
TRBJ2-3 | . | . | TRBV9 | TGTGCCAGCAGCGTAGGGACGGGGACGTCGGATACGCAGTATTTT | CASSVGTGTSDTQYF
TRBJ2-1 | . | TRBD1 | TRBV29-1 | TGCAGCGTTTGGACAGGACTCAATGAGCAGTTCTTC | CSVWTGLNEQFF
TRBJ1-1 | . | . | TRBV3-1 | TGTGCCAGCAGCCAAGATGAGGGAGAAGCTTTCTTT | CASSQDEGEAFF
TRBJ1-1 | . | . | TRBV30 | TGTGCCGGGAGTAGGGGAAATACTGAAGCTTTCTTT | CAGSRGNTEAFF
TRBJ2-7 | once | . | TRBV2 | TGTGCCAGCAGTGACTATGGGAGCTCCTACGAGCAGTACTTC | CASSDYGSSYEQYF
TRBJ2-1 | few | TRBD2 | TRBV5-1 | TGCGCCAGCAGGACTAGCGGCTCCTACAATGAGCAGTTCTTC | CASRTSGSYNEQFF
TRBJ2-7 | few | . | TRBV9 | TGTGCCAGCAGCGTAGGGGACGGAGCCTACGAGCAGTACTTC | CASSVGDGAYEQYF
TRBJ2-2 | . | TRBD2 | TRBV28 | TGTGCCAGCAGTTTGTGGGGGACTACGAACACCGGGAAGCTGTTTTTT | CASSLWGTTNTGKLFF